Shown below are 25 T cell receptor beta chains from a single sample sequenced in a study of shared clonotypes between healthy human individuals. TCRdb's table, derived via immunoSEQ multiplex PCR, lists solely in-frame clones and lacks some. This sample has roughly 590,000 clones, with 95% to 96% found just once. Positively selected for CCR7, the CD45RO-negative cells used as naive CD8 cells excluded terminally differentiated effector memory CD45RA+ cells. The sample was naive CD8+ T cells sorted from blood. Receptors were obtained from a young woman in good health.

The CDR3 sequence is CASSQAPGQILERNTEAFF. CDR3 in DNA: TGCGCCAGCAGCCAAGCACCCGGACAGATTTTAGAGAGGAACACTGAAGCTTTCTTT. The chain uses TRBV4-1 and TRBJ1-1, with a possible D match to TRBD1 (6 bases). Germline V gene data show CDR1 as MGHRA and CDR2 as YSYEKL. The germline V and J ends were trimmed by 1 base and 1 base, with 22 bases remaining between them. The CDR3 is 19 residues long.

The chain combines TRBV6-6 with TRBJ2-1; possibly TRBD1 for D (6 bases). The V end lost 0 bases, the J end lost 3 bases, and 12 bases lay between the germline ends. This CDR3 comprises 16 residues. Per the germline V gene, CDR1 is MNHNY and CDR2 is SVGAGI (reference sequence). The CDR3 loop reads CASSYSGTYLYNEQFF. As DNA, the CDR3 is TGTGCCAGCAGTTACTCGGGGACATACCTCTACAATGAGCAGTTCTTC.

This chain connects TRBV10-2 to TRBJ2-7, with TRBD2 matching over 11 bases. Germline trimming cut 8 bases from V and 1 base from J; bases unmatched to any gene: 7. The germline V gene encodes CDR1 WSHSY and CDR2 SAAADI. CDR3 length: 15 residues. The CDR3 is CASDPTSGTSYEQYF. The CDR3 nucleotides are TGCGCCAGCGATCCGACTAGCGGGACGTCCTACGAGCAGTACTTC.

Regarding this clone: Other DNA sequences in this specimen translate into the identical CDR3. V and J are TRBV27 and TRBJ1-5, with D maybe TRBD1 (6 bases). The CDR3 covers 14 residues. V was clipped by 2 bases and J by 2 bases, with 7 bases between them. Germline V gene sequence: CDR1 MNHEY, CDR2 SMNVEV (reference sequence). In nucleotides, the CDR3 is TGTGCCAGCAGTTTAAGACAGGGCAATCAGCCCCAGCATTTT. This gives the protein CASSLRQGNQPQHF.

The chain is built from TRBV6-6 and TRBJ2-2; D is undetermined. With 2 bases removed from V and 6 bases from J, the gap between germline ends came to 4 bases. CDR1 is MNHNY and CDR2 is SVGAGI in the germline V gene (reference sequence). The CDR3 is 12 residues long. The DNA for the CDR3 is TGTGCCAGCAGTTACCTGGCCGGGGAGCTGTTTTTT. Protein sequence: CASSYLAGELFF.

The chain combines TRBV5-1 with TRBJ2-1, with TRBD2 identical over 16 bases. Germline CDR1 and CDR2: SGHRS and YFSETQ. The CDR3 has 23 residues. J lost 0 bases, V lost 1 base, and 16 bases had no gene match. CDR3 DNA sequence: TGCGCCAGCAGCTTGAGCCACCCGATCCCGGGACTAGCGGGGGGGAGCTCCTACAATGAGCAGTTCTTC. It codes for CASSLSHPIPGLAGGSSYNEQFF.

The chain is built from TRBV5-4 and TRBJ2-7, with 11 bases matching TRBD1. The CDR3 extends over 14 amino acids. Germline lookup yields CDR1 SGHNT and CDR2 YYREEE (reference sequence). Losses at the gene ends were 4 bases for V and 4 bases for J; bases not matched to a gene: 4. The CDR3 bases are TGTGCCAGCAGCACCTGGGACAGGGGGTACGAGCAGTACTTC. Protein product: CASSTWDRGYEQYF.

The V gene is TRBV7-2, the J gene TRBJ2-7; D tentatively fits TRBD1 or TRBD2 (6 bases each). Deletions cut 3 bases from V and 7 bases from J, with 10 bases between. Looked up from germline, CDR1 is SGHTA and CDR2 is FQGNSA. The CDR3 contains 12 residues. As DNA, the CDR3 is TGTGCCAGCAGCTTGGGGGGCGGGGAGCAGTACTTC. Translated, it gives CASSLGGGEQYF.

The V gene is TRBV29-1, the J gene TRBJ1-3; D unresolved. There are 12 residues in the CDR3. V lost 4 bases and J 3 bases, leaving 7 bases between the germline ends. Germline lookup yields CDR1 SQVTM and CDR2 ANQGSEA. The CDR3 region is CSVARDGNTIYF. CDR3 coding DNA: TGCAGCGTTGCAAGGGATGGAAACACCATATATTTT.

This chain joins TRBV6-1 and TRBJ1-5; TRBD1 agrees at 10 bases. CDR1 and CDR2 from the germline V gene are MNHNS and SASEGT. The CDR3 consists of 14 residues. Trimming removed 3 bases from V and 6 bases from J; junction bases left unmatched: 2. CDR3 sequence (DNA): TGTGCCAGCAGTGAGGGACAGGGGATTCAGCCCCAGCATTTT. It is translated as CASSEGQGIQPQHF.

This rearrangement joins TRBV2 to TRBJ2-7; TRBD1 matches at 7 bases. There are 13 residues in the CDR3. The germline V gene encodes CDR1 SNHLY and CDR2 FYNNEI. Trimming cost V 8 bases and J 12 bases; bases outside gene matches: 16. CDR3: CASGGGDSFYPYF. In DNA, the CDR3 is TGTGCCAGCGGAGGTGGGGACAGCTTTTATCCGTACTTC.

The chain is built from TRBV4-1 and TRBJ2-1, with D possibly matching TRBD2 (6 bases). Looked up from germline, CDR1 is MGHRA and CDR2 is YSYEKL. The CDR3 contains 14 residues. V was shortened by 0 bases and J by 7 bases, with 10 bases between the two germline ends. CDR3 in DNA: TGCGCCAGCAGCCAAGATCCCCTAGCGAATGAGCAGTTCTTC. This codes for CASSQDPLANEQFF.

In the case of this clone: Other nucleotide sequences in the sample specify the same CDR3. The chain joins TRBV28 to TRBJ2-1; possible D gene TRBD2, 5 bases. Germline-derived CDR1 and CDR2 are MDHEN and SYDVKM. This CDR3 comprises 13 residues. Trimming stripped 3 bases from V and 7 bases from J, with 10 bases between. The chain's CDR3 is CASSLSGRNEQFF. The CDR3 DNA reads TGTGCCAGCAGTTTGAGTGGGAGAAATGAGCAGTTCTTC. Using reference TRBV28 and TRBJ2-1 for the parts outside the CDR3, the full variable domain is DVKVTQSSRYLVKRTGEKVFLECVQDMDHENMFWYRQDPGLGLRLIYFSYDVKMKEKGDIPEGYSVSREKKERFSLILESASTNQTSMYLCASSLSGRNEQFFGPGTRLTVL.

The chain has TRBV27 and TRBJ2-7; D could derive from TRBD1 or TRBD2 (5 bases each). This CDR3 comprises 16 residues. Germline V CDR1 and CDR2: MNHEY, SMNVEV (reference sequence). V lost 3 bases and J 2 bases, leaving 17 bases between the germline ends. The CDR3 loop is CASSFSSGPIPYEQYF. CDR3 DNA sequence: TGTGCCAGCAGTTTTTCATCGGGACCGATCCCCTACGAGCAGTACTTC.

J is TRBJ2-7 and V is TRBV5-1; 14 bases fit TRBD2. J lost 4 bases, V lost 4 bases, and 4 bases had no gene match. The CDR3 has 15 residues. The germline V gene encodes CDR1 SGHRS and CDR2 YFSETQ. The CDR3 is CASSPWTSGRYEQYF. The CDR3 nucleotides read TGCGCCAGCAGCCCGTGGACTAGCGGGAGGTACGAGCAGTACTTC.

J is TRBJ1-5 and V is TRBV5-6, with no clear D. The V gene lost 0 bases and the J gene lost 2 bases, with 9 bases spanning the gap. Germline V gives CDR1 SGHDT, CDR2 YYEEEE. This CDR3 region has 15 residues. Here the CDR3 reads CASSLAGVGNQPQHF. In nucleotides, the CDR3 is TGTGCCAGCAGCTTGGCCGGGGTTGGCAATCAGCCCCAGCATTTT.

The genes are TRBV4-1 and TRBJ1-1; tentatively, D is TRBD1 (6 bases). The CDR3 sequence is 13 residues long. From germline, CDR1 is MGHRA and CDR2 YSYEKL. Trimming cost V 4 bases and J 7 bases, with 13 bases left between them. The CDR3 nucleotides are TGCGCCAGCAGCCTCTCAGGGGAGCATGAAGCTTTCTTT. This encodes CASSLSGEHEAFF.

The J gene is TRBJ2-7, the V gene TRBV28, with D perhaps matching TRBD1 (5 bases). This CDR3 spans 14 amino acids. V lost 5 bases and J 1 base, leaving 12 bases between the germline ends. Germline lookup yields CDR1 MDHEN and CDR2 SYDVKM. CDR3 nucleotide sequence: TGTGCCAGCAGTCAAACAGGTGTTTCCTACGAGCAGTACTTC. The encoded protein is CASSQTGVSYEQYF.

The chain uses TRBV9 and TRBJ1-1, with no clear D. CDR1 is SGDLS, CDR2 YYNGEE, per germline. V was cut by 5 bases and J by 4 bases, with 12 bases left in between. This CDR3 contains 13 residues. Written as DNA, the CDR3 is TGTGCCAGCAGGGCCCCTAGTAGCACTGAAGCTTTCTTT. Translating gives CASRAPSSTEAFF.

This clone was observed once. At one end, the junction sequence differs from germline, possibly due to a read error. J is TRBJ2-2 and V is TRBV7-9; D call uncertain. CDR3 length: 13 residues. Per germline, CDR1 SEHNR and CDR2 FQNEAQ (reference sequence). CDR3 sequence: CASTLGRTGELFF. The CDR3 bases are TGTGCCAGCACCTTAGGGCGTACCGGGGAGCTGTTTTTT.

V gene TRBV6-1 combines with J gene TRBJ2-5; D possibly matches TRBD1 or TRBD2 (5 bases each). CDR1 is MNHNS and CDR2 is SASEGT in the germline V gene. The CDR3 runs 12 residues. The V gene lost 10 bases and the J gene lost 1 base, with 10 bases spanning the gap. In nucleotides, the CDR3 is TGTGCCACGGGACGGTTCCAAGAGACCCAGTACTTC. This encodes CATGRFQETQYF.

This chain joins TRBV4-1 and TRBJ1-5; 12 bases are shared with TRBD1. Trimming removed 0 bases from V and 2 bases from J; junction bases left unmatched: 14. In germline, CDR1 is MGHRA, CDR2 YSYEKL. The CDR3 is made up of 21 amino acids. DNA for the CDR3: TGCGCCAGCAGCCAAGAAATCGGGACAGGGGGCCTATCGAAAGGCAATCAGCCCCAGCATTTT. Its translation: CASSQEIGTGGLSKGNQPQHF.

The genes are TRBV28 and TRBJ1-5; no definite D call. Trimming cost V 6 bases and J 3 bases, with 15 bases left between them. Germline V gene data show CDR1 as MDHEN and CDR2 as SYDVKM. The CDR3 is made up of 15 amino acids. The CDR3 loop reads CASRPLDGINQPQHF. The CDR3 DNA is TGTGCCAGCAGACCACTGGACGGAATCAATCAGCCCCAGCATTTT. Complete variable domain (other parts from reference TRBV28 and TRBJ1-5): DVKVTQSSRYLVKRTGEKVFLECVQDMDHENMFWYRQDPGLGLRLIYFSYDVKMKEKGDIPEGYSVSREKKERFSLILESASTNQTSMYLCASRPLDGINQPQHFGDGTRLSIL.

CDR3 residues: CASSSLPVGFYGYTF. The DNA of the CDR3 is TGTGCCAGCAGCTCCCTCCCGGTAGGGTTCTATGGCTACACCTTC. The chain recombines TRBV7-3 with TRBJ1-2, with D uncertain. CDR3 length: 15 residues. V was clipped by 4 bases and J by 4 bases, with 16 bases between them. Germline V gene sequence: CDR1 SGHTA, CDR2 FQGTGA.

The rearrangement links TRBV13 to TRBJ2-7, with 12 bases that match TRBD1. CDR1 and CDR2 from the germline V gene are PRHDT and FYEKMQ (reference sequence). The CDR3 contains 13 residues. V trimming: 8 bases; J trimming: 13 bases; junction bases outside the gene matches: 12. The CDR3 region is CASSLTGTGGLYF. The CDR3 coding sequence is TGTGCCAGCTCGCTCACCGGGACAGGGGGCTTATACTTC.